This note documents a single T cell receptor beta chain sequence. V was clipped by 4 bases and J by 0 bases, with 13 bases between them. Germline CDR1 MGHRA, CDR2 YSYEKL. The CDR3 consists of 16 residues. This record belongs to a study of blood T cell repertoires in COVID-19. Study at large: PBMCs, B-cell-depleted T cells, or T cells were the source of the cDNA or gDNA that made up the material.

Generated by immunoSEQ multiplex PCR, the TCRdb table keeps only in-frame clones and is missing some. This sample has some 340,000 clones; about four fifths occur once, and the top ten carry roughly 3%. The sequenced sample consisted of peripheral blood. J is TRBJ2-1 and V is TRBV4-1; weak D call: TRBD2 (6 bases). This receptor was obtained from a man aged 25 to 40 with active or convalescent COVID-19. CDR3 sequence: CASSPAGWSSYNEQFF. The CDR3, as DNA: TGCGCCAGCAGCCCGGCGGGGTGGAGCTCCTACAATGAGCAGTTCTTC.